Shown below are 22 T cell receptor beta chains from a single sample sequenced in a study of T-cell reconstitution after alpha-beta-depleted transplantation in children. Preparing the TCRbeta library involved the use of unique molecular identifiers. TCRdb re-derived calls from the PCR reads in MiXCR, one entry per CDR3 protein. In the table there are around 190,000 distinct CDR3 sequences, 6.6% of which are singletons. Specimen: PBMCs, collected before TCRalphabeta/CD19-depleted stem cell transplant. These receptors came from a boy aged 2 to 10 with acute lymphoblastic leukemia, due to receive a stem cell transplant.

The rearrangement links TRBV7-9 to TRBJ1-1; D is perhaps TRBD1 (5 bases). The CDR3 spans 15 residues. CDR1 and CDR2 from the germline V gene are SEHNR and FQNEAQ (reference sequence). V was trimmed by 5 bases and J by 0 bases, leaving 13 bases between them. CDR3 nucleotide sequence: TGTGCCAGCAGCCGCCCCCAGGGTATGAACACTGAAGCTTTCTTT. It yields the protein CASSRPQGMNTEAFF.

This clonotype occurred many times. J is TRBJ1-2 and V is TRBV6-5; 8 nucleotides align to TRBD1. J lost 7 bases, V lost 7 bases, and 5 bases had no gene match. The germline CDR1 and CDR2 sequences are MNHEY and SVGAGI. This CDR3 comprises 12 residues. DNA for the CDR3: TGTGCCAGCACCAGGGGGCAGTTTGGCTACACCTTC. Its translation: CASTRGQFGYTF.

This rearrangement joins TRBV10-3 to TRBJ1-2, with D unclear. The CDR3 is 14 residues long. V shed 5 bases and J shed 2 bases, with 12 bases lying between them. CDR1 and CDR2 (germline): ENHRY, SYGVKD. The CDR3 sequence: CAISYGPGNYGYTF. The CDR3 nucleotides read TGTGCCATCAGTTATGGACCCGGGAACTATGGCTACACCTTC.

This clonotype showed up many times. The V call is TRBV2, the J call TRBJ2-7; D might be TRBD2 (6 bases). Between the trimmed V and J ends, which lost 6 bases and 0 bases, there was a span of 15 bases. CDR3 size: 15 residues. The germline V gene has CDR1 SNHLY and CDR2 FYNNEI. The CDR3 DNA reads TGTGCCAGCAGAAGAGGGCGGGAAGTCTCCTACGAGCAGTACTTC. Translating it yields CASRRGREVSYEQYF.

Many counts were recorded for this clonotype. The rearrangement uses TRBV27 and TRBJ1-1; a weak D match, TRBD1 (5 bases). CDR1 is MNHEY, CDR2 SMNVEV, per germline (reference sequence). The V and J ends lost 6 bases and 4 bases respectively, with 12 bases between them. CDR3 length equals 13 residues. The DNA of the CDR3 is TGTGCCAGCAGGGACATCGGGGCCACTGAAGCTTTCTTT. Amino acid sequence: CASRDIGATEAFF.

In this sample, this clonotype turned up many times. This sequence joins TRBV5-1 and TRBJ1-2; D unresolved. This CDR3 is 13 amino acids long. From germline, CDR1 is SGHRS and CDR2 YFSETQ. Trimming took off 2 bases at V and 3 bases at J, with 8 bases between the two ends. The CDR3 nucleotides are TGCGCCAGCAGCTTCGGCAGCGACTATGGCTACACCTTC. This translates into CASSFGSDYGYTF.

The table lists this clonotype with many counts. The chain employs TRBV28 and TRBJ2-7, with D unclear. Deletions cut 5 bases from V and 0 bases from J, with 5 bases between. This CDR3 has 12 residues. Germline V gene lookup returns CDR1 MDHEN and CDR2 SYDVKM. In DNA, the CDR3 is TGTGCCAGCAGTCCCTACTCCTACGAGCAGTACTTC. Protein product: CASSPYSYEQYF.

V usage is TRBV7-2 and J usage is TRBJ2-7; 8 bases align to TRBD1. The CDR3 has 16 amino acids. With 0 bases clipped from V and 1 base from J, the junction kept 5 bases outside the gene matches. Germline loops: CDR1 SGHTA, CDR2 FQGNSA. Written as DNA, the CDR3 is TGTGCCAGCAGCTTAGCCCAGGACAGGGTTTCCTACGAGCAGTACTTC. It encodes CASSLAQDRVSYEQYF.

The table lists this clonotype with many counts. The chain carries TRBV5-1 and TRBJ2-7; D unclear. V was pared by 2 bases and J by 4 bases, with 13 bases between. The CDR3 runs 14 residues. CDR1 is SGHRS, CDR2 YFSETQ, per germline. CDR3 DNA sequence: TGCGCCAGCAGCTTCGAGGTAGGCCGTTACGAGCAGTACTTC. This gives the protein CASSFEVGRYEQYF.

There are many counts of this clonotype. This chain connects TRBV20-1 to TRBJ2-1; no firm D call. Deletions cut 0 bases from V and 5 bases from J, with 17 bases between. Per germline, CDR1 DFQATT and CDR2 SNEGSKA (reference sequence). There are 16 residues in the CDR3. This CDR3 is CSARDPTIRFDNEQFF. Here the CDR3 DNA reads TGCAGTGCTAGAGATCCGACAATTCGATTCGACAATGAGCAGTTCTTC.

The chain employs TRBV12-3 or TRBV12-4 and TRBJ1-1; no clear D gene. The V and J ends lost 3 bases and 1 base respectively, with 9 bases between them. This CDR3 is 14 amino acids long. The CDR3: CASSLEEPNTEAFF. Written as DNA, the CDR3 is TGTGCCAGCAGTTTGGAGGAGCCGAACACTGAAGCTTTCTTT.

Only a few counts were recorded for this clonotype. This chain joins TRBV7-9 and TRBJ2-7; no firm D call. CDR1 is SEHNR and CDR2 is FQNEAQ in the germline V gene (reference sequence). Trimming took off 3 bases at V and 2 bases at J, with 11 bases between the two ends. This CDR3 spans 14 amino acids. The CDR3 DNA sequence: TGTGCCAGCAGCTTTGACGTGCGCCCCTACGAGCAGTACTTC. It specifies CASSFDVRPYEQYF.

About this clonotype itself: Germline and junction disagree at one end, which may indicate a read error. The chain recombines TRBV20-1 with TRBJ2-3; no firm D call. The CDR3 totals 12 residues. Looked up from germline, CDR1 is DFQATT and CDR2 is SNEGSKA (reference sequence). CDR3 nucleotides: TGCACTGCTGGGATAGGTGGAGATACGCAGTATTTT. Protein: CTAGIGGDTQYF.

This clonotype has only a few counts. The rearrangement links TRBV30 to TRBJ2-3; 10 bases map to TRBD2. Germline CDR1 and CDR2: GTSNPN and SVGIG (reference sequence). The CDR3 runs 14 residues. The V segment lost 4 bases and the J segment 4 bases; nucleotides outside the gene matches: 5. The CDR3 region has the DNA TGTGCCTGGACTAGCGGGAGCCAGGCAGATACGCAGTATTTT. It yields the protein CAWTSGSQADTQYF.

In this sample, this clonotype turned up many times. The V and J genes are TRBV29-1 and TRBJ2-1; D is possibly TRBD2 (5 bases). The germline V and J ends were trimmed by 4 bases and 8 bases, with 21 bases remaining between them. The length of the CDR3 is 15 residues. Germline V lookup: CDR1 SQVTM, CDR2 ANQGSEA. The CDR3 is CSVVGAVNQVDEQFF. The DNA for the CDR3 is TGCAGCGTTGTAGGAGCGGTAAACCAGGTCGATGAGCAGTTCTTC.

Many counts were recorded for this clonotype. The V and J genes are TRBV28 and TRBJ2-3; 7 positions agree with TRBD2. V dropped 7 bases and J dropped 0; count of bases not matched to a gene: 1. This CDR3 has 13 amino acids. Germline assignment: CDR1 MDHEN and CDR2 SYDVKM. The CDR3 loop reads CASTAGSTDTQYF. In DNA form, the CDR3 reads TGTGCCAGCACAGCGGGAAGCACAGATACGCAGTATTTT.

This CDR3 reads CASSFDSTRGPSDEQYF. CDR3 nucleotides: TGTGCCAGCAGCTTCGATTCTACTAGAGGTCCTTCTGACGAGCAGTACTTC. This chain joins TRBV7-9 and TRBJ2-7, with D possibly TRBD2 on 5 matching bases. This CDR3 has 17 amino acids. Germline V CDR1 and CDR2: SEHNR, FQNEAQ (reference sequence). V gave up 3 bases and J gave up 5 bases, with 23 bases separating them.

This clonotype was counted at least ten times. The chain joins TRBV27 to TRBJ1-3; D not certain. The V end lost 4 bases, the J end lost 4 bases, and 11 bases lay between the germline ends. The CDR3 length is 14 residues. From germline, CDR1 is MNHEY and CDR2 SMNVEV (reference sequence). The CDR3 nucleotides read TGTGCCAGCAGTTCGCCTTCGACCGGAAACACCATATATTTT. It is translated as CASSSPSTGNTIYF.

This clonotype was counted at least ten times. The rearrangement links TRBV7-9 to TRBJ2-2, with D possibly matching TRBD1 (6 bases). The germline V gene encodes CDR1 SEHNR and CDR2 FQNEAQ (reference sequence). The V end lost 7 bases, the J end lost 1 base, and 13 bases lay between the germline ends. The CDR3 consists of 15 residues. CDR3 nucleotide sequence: TGTGCCAGCACCCAGGTGACAGGGAACACCGGGGAGCTGTTTTTT. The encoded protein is CASTQVTGNTGELFF.

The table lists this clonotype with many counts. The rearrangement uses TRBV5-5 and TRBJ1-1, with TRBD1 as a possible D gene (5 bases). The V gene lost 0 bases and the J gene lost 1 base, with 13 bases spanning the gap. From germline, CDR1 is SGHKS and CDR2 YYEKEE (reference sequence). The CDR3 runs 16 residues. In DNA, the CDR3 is TGTGCCAGCAGCTTGGATTTGGGACCTTCGAACACTGAAGCTTTCTTT. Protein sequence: CASSLDLGPSNTEAFF.

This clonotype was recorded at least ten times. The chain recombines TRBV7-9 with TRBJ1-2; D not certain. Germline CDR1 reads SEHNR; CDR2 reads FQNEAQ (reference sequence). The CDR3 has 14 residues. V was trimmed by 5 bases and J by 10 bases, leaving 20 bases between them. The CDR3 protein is CASSPPASSTSYTF. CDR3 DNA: TGTGCCAGCAGCCCCCCAGCGAGCTCTACTTCCTACACCTTC.

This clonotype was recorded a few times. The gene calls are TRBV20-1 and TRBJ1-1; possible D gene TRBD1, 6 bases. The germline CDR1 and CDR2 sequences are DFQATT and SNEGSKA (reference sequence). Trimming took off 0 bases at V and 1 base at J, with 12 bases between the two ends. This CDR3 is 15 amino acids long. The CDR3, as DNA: TGCAGTGCTAGAGATAGGGGGAAAACGAACACTGAAGCTTTCTTT. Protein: CSARDRGKTNTEAFF.